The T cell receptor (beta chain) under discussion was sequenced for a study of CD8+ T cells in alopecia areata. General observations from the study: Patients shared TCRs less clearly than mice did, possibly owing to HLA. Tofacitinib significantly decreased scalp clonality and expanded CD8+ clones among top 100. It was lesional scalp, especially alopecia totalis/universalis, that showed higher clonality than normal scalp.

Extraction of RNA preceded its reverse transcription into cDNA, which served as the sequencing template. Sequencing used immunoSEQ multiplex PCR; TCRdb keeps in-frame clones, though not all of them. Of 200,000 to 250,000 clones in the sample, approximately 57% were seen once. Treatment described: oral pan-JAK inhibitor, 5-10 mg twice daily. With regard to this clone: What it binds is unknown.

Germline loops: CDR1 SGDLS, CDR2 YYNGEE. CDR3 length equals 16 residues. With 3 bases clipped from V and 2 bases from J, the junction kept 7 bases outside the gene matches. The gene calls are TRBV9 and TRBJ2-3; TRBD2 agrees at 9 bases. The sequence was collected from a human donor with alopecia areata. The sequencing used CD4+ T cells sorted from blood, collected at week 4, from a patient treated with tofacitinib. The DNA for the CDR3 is TGTGCCAGCAGCGCGGCTAGCGGGGTGAACACAGATACGCAGTATTTT. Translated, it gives CASSAASGVNTDTQYF.